Given below is one T cell receptor (beta chain) in context. The antigen remains unidentified. Using immunoSEQ multiplex PCR, the repertoire was profiled, and TCRdb retains in-frame clones only, with some absent. This sample carries around 310,000 clones, about 80% of them seen once, and the ten largest clones take 6.7%. The CDR3 covers 15 residues. With 6 bases removed from V and 3 bases from J, the gap between germline ends came to 16 bases. Germline CDR1 reads MNHNS; CDR2 reads SASEGT. This specimen comes from a study of cytotoxic CD8 clonotypes in ibrutinib-treated CLL. Overall study context: The sample average was 255,043 productive templates and 85,000 to 100,000 productive rearrangements. General study findings and limits: Public clonotypes, an uncommon group, contracted or remained stable on treatment.

This clonotype was obtained from a human donor with chronic lymphocytic leukemia. Source: PBMCs, taken before ibrutinib treatment. The chain is built from TRBV6-1 and TRBJ2-3; possibly TRBD2 for D (6 bases). The CDR3 reads CASRQRRLETDTQYF. The CDR3 nucleotides read TGTGCCAGCAGGCAGAGAAGACTAGAGACAGATACGCAGTATTTT.